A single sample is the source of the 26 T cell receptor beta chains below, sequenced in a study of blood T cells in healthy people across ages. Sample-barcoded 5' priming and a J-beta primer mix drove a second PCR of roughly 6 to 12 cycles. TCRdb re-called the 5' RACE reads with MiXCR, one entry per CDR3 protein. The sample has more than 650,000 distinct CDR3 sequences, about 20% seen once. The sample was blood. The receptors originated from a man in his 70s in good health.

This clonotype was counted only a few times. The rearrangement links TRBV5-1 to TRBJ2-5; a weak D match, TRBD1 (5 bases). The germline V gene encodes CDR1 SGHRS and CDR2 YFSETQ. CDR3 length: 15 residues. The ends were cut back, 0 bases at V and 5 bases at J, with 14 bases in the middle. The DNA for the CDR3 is TGCGCCAGCAGCTTGGCCAGGGTAGGCACGGAGACCCAGTACTTC. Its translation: CASSLARVGTETQYF.

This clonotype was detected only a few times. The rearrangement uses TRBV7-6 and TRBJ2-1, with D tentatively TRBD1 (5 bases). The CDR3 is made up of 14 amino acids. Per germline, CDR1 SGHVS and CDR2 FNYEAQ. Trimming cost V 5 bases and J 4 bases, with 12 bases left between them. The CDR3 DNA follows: TGTGCCAGCAGCCCCCGAGACAGATACAATGAGCAGTTCTTC. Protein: CASSPRDRYNEQFF.

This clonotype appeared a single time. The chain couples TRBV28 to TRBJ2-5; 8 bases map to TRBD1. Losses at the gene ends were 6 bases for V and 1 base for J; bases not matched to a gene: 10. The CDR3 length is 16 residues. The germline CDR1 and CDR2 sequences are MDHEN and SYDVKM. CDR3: CASSPRYRGFQETQYF. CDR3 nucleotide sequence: TGTGCCAGCAGCCCCCGGTACAGGGGGTTCCAAGAGACCCAGTACTTC.

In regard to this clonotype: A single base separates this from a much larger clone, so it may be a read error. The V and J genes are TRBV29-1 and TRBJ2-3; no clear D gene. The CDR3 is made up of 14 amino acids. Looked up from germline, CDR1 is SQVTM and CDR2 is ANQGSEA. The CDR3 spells CSAEGSFVGDTQYF. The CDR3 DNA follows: TGCAGCGCTGAAGGTAGCTTCGTCGGAGATACGCAGTATTTT.

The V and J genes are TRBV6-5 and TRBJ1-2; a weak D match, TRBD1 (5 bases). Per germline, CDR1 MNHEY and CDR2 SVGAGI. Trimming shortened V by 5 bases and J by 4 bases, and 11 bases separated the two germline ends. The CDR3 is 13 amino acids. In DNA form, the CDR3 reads TGTGCCAGCAGTACCGGGGGGATCTATGGCTACACCTTC. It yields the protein CASSTGGIYGYTF.

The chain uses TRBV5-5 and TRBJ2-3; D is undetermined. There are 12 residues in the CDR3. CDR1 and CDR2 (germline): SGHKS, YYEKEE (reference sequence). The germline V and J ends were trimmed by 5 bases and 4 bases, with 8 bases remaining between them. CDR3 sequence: CASRLWADTQYF. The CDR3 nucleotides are TGTGCCAGCAGACTATGGGCAGATACGCAGTATTTT.

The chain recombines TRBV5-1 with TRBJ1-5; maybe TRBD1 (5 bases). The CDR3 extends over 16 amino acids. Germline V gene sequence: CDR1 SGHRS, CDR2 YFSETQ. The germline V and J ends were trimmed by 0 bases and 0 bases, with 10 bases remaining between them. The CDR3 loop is CASSLEGTPSNQPQHF. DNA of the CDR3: TGCGCCAGCAGCTTGGAGGGGACCCCTAGCAATCAGCCCCAGCATTTT.

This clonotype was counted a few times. The CDR3 region has the DNA TGTGCCAGCAGTTACGCGCTTAGCGGGAGGACAATCTTCTCCTACGAGCAGTACGTC. Residues: CASSYALSGRTIFSYEQYV. The chain uses TRBV6-2 or TRBV6-3 and TRBJ2-7; 10 bases map to TRBD2. V was pared by 2 bases and J by 0 bases, with 13 bases of the junction left unmatched. Germline CDR1 and CDR2: MNHEY and SVGEGT. The CDR3 is 19 residues long.

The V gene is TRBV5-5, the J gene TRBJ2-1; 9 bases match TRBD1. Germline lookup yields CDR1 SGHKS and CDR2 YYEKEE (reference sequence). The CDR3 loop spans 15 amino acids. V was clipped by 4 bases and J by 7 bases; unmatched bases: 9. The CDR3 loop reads CASSRQQGAQNEQFF. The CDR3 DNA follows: TGTGCCAGCAGCCGTCAACAGGGGGCGCAGAATGAGCAGTTCTTC.

CDR3 sequence (DNA): TGCAGTGCTAGCTTGGGACGAAAACAAGAGACCCAGTACTTC. It codes for CSASLGRKQETQYF. The rearrangement uses TRBV20-1 and TRBJ2-7; D possibly uses TRBD1 or TRBD2 (5 bases each). Judging by the DNA end, TRBJ2-5 fits better; the J call may be wrong. The CDR3 sequence is 14 residues long. CDR1 and CDR2 (germline): DFQATT, SNEGSKA (reference sequence).

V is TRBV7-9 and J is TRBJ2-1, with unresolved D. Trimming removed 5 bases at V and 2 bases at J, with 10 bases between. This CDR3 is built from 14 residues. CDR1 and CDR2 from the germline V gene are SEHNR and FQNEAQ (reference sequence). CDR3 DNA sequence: TGTGCCAGCAGCCCCCACGGCGCCTACAATGAGCAGTTCTTC. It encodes CASSPHGAYNEQFF.

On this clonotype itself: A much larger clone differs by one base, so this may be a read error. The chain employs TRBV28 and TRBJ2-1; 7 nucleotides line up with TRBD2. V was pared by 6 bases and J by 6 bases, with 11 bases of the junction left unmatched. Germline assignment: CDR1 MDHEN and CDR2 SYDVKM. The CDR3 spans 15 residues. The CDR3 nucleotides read TGTGCCAGCAGGCAAGGGGACTACTTTTTCAATGAGCAGTTCTTC. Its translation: CASRQGDYFFNEQFF.

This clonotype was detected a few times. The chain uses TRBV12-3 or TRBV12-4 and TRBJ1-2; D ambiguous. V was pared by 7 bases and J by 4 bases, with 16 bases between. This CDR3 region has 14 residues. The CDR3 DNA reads TGTGCCAGCACAAAGGCGGTTCTGTCCTATGGCTACACCTTC. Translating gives CASTKAVLSYGYTF.

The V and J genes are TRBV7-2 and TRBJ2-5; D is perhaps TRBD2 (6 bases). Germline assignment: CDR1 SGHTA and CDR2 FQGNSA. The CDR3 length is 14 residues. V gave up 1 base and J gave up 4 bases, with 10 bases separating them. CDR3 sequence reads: CASSLVRRGETQYF. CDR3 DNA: TGTGCCAGCAGCTTAGTTCGGAGGGGAGAGACCCAGTACTTC. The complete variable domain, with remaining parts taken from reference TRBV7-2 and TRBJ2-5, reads GAGVSQSPSNKVTEKGKDVELRCDPISGHTALYWYRQSLGQGLEFLIYFQGNSAPDKSGLPSDRFSAERTGGSVSTLTIQRTQQEDSAVYLCASSLVRRGETQYFGPGTRLLVL.

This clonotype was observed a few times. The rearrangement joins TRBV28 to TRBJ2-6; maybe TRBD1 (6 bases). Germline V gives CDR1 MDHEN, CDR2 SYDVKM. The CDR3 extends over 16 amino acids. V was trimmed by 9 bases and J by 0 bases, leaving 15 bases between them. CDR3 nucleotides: TGTGCCAGTTCCGGGACAATCCTCTCTGGGGCCAACGTCCTGACTTTC. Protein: CASSGTILSGANVLTF.

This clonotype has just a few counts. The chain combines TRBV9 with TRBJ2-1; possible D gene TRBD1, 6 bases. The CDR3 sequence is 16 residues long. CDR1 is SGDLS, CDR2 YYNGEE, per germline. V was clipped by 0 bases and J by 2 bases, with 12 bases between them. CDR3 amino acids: CASSVEGRGTYNEQFF. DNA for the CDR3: TGTGCCAGCAGCGTAGAAGGCAGGGGAACCTACAATGAGCAGTTCTTC.

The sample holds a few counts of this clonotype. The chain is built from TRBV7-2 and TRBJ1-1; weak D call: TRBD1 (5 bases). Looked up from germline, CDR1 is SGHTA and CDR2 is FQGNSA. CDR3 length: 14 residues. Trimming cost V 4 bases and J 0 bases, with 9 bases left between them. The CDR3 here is CASSSGSMNTEAFF. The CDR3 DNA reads TGTGCCAGCAGCTCAGGGAGCATGAACACTGAAGCTTTCTTT.

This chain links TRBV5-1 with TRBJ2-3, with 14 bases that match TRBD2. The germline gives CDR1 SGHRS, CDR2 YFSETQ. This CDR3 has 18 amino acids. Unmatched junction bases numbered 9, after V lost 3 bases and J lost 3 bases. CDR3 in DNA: TGCGCCAGCAGCTCCGGGACTAGCGGGGGAGTTGAGACAGATACGCAGTATTTT. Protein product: CASSSGTSGGVETDTQYF.

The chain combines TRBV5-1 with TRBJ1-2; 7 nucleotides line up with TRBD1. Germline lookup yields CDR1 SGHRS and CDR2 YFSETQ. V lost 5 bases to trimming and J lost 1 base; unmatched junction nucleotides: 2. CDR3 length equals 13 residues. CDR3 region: CASRGQRNYGYTF. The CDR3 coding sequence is TGCGCCAGCAGGGGACAGCGTAACTATGGCTACACCTTC.

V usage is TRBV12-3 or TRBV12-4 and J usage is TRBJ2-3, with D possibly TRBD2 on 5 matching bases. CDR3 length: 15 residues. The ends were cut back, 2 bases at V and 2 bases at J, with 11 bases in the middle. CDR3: CASSLRAEATDTQYF. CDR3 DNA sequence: TGTGCCAGCAGTTTACGAGCGGAGGCCACAGATACGCAGTATTTT.

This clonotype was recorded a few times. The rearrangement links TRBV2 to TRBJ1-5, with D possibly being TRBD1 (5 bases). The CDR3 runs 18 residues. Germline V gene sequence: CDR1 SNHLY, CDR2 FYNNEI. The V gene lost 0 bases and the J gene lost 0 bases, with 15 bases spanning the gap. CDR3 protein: CASSEALQGQDSNQPQHF. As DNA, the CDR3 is TGTGCCAGCAGTGAAGCGCTTCAAGGACAAGATAGCAATCAGCCCCAGCATTTT.

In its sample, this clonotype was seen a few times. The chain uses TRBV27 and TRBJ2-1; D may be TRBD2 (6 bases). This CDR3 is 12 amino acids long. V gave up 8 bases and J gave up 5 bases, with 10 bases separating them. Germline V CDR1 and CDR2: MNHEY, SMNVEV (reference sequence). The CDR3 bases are TGTGCCAGCCAGGACTATAACAATGAGCAGTTCTTC. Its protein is CASQDYNNEQFF.

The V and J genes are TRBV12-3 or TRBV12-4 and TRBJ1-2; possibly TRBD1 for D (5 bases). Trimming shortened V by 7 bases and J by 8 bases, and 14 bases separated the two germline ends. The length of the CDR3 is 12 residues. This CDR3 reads CASIGTGEGYTF. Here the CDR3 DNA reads TGTGCCAGCATAGGGACGGGGGAGGGCTACACCTTC.

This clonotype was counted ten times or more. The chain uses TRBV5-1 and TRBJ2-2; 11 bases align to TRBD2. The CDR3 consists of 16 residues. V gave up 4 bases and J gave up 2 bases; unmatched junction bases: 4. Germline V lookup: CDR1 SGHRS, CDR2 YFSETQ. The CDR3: CASSSTSGSNTGELFF. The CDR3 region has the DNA TGCGCCAGCAGCAGTACTAGCGGGAGTAACACCGGGGAGCTGTTTTTT.

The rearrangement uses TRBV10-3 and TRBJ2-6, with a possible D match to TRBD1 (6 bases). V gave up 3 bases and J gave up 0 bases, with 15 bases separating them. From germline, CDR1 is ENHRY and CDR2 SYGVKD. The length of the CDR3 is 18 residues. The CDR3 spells CAISELQGGPSGANVLTF. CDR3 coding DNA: TGTGCCATCAGTGAACTACAGGGCGGACCCTCTGGGGCCAACGTCCTGACTTTC.

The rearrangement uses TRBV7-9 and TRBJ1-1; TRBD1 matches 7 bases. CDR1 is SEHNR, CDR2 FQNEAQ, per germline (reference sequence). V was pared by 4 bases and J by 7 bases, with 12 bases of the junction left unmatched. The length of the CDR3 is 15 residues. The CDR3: CASSSPRAGGHEAFF. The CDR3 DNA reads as TGTGCCAGCAGCTCCCCCCGGGCAGGGGGACATGAAGCTTTCTTT. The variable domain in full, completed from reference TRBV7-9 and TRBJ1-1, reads DTGVSQNPRHKITKRGQNVTFRCDPISEHNRLYWYRQTLGQGPEFLTYFQNEAQLEKSRLLSDRFSAERPKGSFSTLEIQRTEQGDSAMYLCASSSPRAGGHEAFFGQGTRLTVV.